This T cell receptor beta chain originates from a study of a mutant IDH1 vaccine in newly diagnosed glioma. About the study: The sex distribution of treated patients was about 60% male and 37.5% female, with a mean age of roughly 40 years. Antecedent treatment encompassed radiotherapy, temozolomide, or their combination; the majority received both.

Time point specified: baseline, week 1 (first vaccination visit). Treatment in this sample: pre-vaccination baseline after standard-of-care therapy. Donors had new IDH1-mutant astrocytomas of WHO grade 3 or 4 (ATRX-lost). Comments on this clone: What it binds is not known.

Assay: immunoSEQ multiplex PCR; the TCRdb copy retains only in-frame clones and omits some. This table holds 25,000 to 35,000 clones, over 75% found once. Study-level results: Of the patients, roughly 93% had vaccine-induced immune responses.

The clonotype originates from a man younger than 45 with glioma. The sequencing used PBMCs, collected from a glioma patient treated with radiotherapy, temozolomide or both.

The CDR3 region has the DNA TGCGCCAGCAGCTTTATGCGCGGGGCCTCCTACAATGAGCAGTTCTTC. Protein sequence: CASSFMRGASYNEQFF. The rearrangement links TRBV5-1 to TRBJ2-1; maybe TRBD2 (6 bases). Trimming took 2 bases from V and 0 from J, leaving 12 bases between them. The germline V gene has CDR1 SGHRS and CDR2 YFSETQ. The CDR3 runs to 16 residues.